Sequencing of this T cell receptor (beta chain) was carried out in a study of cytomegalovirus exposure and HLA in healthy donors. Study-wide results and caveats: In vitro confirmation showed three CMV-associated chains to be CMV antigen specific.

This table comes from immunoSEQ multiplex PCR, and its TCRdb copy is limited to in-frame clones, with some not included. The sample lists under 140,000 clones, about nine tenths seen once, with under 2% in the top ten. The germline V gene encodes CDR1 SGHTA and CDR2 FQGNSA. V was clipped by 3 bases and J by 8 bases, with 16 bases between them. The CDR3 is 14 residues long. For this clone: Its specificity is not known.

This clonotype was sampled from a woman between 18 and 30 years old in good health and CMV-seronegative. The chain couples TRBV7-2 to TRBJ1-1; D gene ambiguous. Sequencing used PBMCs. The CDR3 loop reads CASSFDATGEEAFF. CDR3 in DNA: TGTGCCAGCAGCTTTGATGCAACGGGAGAAGAAGCTTTCTTT.